This TCR beta chain was found in a study of beta chain features in type 1 diabetes. Study-wide findings and caveats: There was no resolution here of whether HLA type influences TCRB rearrangement.

As every portion of the isolated RNA was reverse transcribed, the sequencing read expressed TCRB transcripts. Here immunoSEQ multiplex PCR was the method, and the copy in TCRdb shows in-frame clones only, minus some. The sample has about 620,000 clones; around a sixth are singletons. The CDR3 is 14 amino acids. Germline values: CDR1 MDHEN, CDR2 SYDVKM. Trimming cost V 6 bases and J 0 bases, with 10 bases left between them. Note on this clone: The antigen is not known.

Sequencing was carried out using naive CD4+ T cells from blood. The chain carries TRBV28 and TRBJ2-3; D tentatively reads TRBD1 or TRBD2 (5 bases each). The TCR originated in a man younger than 35 in good health. CDR3 coding DNA: TGTGCCAGCAGCCCGGGACGGAGCACAGATACGCAGTATTTT. Amino acids: CASSPGRSTDTQYF.